This TCR beta chain is drawn from a study of beta chain features in type 1 diabetes. Background on the study: Patients did not differ from healthy donors in age, gender or cell yield. Study outcomes and limitations: In type 1 diabetes patients, VDJ junctions had fewer insertions; deletions at these junctions were more frequent. In patients and controls equally, PCR might favor templates that are shorter.

The germline V gene has CDR1 GTSNPN and CDR2 SVGIG (reference sequence). This CDR3 comprises 13 residues. The ends were cut back, 4 bases at V and 6 bases at J, with 13 bases in the middle. This clone occurred many times. Its antigen remains unidentified. The authors reverse transcribed all of the isolated RNA, so sequencing captured expressed TCRB transcripts. Here immunoSEQ multiplex PCR was the method, and the copy in TCRdb shows in-frame clones only, minus some. Here the sample spans some 220,000 clones, about 11% being singletons. The authors sorted CD4+ naive, central memory, regulatory and stem cell-like memory cells via CD45RO/CCR7/CD25/CD127/CD95/CD27.

J is TRBJ1-5 and V is TRBV30; D possibly corresponds to TRBD1 (6 bases). The material sequenced was central memory CD4+ T cells from blood. This receptor was identified in a man aged 18-30 years in good health. CDR3 residues: CAWNRELSQPQHF. The CDR3 DNA reads as TGTGCCTGGAACAGGGAGTTAAGTCAGCCCCAGCATTTT.